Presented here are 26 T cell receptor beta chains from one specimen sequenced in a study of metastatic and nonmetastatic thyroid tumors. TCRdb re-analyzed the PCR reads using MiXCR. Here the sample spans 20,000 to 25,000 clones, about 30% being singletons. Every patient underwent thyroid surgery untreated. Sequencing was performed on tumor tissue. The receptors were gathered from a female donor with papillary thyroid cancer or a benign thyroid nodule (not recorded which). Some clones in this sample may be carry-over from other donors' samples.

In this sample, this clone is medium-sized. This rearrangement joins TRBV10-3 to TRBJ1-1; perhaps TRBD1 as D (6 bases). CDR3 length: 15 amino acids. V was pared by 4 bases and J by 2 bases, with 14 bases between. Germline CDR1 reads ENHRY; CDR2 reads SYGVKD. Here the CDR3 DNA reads TGTGCCATCAGTGCCACAGGGCAACTAAACACTGAAGCTTTCTTT. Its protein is CAISATGQLNTEAFF.

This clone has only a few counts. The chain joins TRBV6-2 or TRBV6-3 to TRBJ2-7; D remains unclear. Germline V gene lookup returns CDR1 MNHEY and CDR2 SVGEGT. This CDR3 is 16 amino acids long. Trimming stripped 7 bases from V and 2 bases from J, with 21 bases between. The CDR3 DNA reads TGTGCCAGCATTACGTTAAAAGCCGGTCCGGCCTACGAGCAGTACTTC. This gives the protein CASITLKAGPAYEQYF.

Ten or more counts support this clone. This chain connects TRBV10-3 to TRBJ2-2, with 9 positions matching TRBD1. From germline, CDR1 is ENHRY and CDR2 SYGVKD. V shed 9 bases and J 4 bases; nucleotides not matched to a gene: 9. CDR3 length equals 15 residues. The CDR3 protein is CAMGTDRGITGELFF. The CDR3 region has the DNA TGTGCCATGGGAACGGACAGGGGTATCACCGGGGAGCTGTTTTTT.

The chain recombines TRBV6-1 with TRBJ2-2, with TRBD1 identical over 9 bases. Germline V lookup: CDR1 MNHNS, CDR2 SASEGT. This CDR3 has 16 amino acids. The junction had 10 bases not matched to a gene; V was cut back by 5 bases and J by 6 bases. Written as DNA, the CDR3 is TGTGCCAGCAGTCCTCCGGGACAGGGTGTGGCCGGGGAGCTGTTTTTT. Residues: CASSPPGQGVAGELFF.

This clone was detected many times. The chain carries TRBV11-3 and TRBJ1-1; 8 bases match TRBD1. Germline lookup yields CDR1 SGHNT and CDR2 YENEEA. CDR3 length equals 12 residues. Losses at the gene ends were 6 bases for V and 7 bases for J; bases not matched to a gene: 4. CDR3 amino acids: CASSFDRGEAFF. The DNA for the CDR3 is TGTGCCAGCAGTTTTGACAGGGGTGAAGCTTTCTTT.

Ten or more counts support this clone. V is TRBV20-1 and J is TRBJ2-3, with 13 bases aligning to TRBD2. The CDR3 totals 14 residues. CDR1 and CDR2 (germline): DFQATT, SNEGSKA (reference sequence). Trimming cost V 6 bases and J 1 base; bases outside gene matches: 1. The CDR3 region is CSAGLAGGTDTQYF. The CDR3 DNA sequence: TGCAGTGCCGGACTAGCGGGAGGCACAGATACGCAGTATTTT.

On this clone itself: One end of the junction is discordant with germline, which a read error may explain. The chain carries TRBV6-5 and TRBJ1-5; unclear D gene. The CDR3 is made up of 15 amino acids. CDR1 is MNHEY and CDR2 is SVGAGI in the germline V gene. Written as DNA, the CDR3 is TGTGCCAGCGGTTACTCGGCGGGCAGCAATCATCCCCAGCATTTT. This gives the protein CASGYSAGSNHPQHF.

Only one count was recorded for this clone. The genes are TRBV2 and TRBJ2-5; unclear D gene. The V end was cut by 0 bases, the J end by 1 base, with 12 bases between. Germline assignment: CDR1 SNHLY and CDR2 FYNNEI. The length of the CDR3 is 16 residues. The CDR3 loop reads CASSEALGWCQETQYF. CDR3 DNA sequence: TGTGCCAGCAGTGAAGCGCTGGGCTGGTGCCAAGAGACCCAGTACTTC.

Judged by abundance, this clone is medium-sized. The CDR3 DNA sequence: TGTGCCAGCAGTTTTGCCAGATATTGGGACGAGCAGTACTTC. Its translation is CASSFARYWDEQYF. The chain employs TRBV27 and TRBJ2-7; D gene ambiguous. V was trimmed by 3 bases and J by 5 bases, leaving 14 bases between them. Germline V gene sequence: CDR1 MNHEY, CDR2 SMNVEV (reference sequence). The CDR3 contains 14 residues.

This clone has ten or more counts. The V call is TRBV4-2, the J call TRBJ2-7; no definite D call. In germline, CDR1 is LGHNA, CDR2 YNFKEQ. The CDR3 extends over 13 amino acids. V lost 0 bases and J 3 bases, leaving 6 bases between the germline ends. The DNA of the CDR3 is TGTGCCAGCAGCCAAGAACTATTCTACGAGCAGTACTTC. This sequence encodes CASSQELFYEQYF.

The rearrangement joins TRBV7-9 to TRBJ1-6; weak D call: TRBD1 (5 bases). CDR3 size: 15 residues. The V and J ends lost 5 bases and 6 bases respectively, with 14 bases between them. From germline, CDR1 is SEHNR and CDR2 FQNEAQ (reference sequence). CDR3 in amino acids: CASSDTAGFNSPLHF. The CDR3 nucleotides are TGTGCCAGCAGCGACACCGCAGGGTTTAATTCACCCCTCCACTTT.

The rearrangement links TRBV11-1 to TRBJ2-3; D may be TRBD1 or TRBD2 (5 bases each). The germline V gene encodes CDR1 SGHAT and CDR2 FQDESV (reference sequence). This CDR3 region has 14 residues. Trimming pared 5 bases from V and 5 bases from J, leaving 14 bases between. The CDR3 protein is CASSRGDRKDTQYF. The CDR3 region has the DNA TGTGCCAGCAGCCGGGGAGACAGAAAAGATACGCAGTATTTT.

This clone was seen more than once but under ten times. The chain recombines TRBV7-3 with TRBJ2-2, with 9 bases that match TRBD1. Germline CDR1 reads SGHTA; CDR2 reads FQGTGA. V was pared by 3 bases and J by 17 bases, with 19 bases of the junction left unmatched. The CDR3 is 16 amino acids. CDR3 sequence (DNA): TGTGCCAGCAGCTTTACAGGGGGCAGGAACACCGGGGATCTATTTTTT. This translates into CASSFTGGRNTGDLFF.

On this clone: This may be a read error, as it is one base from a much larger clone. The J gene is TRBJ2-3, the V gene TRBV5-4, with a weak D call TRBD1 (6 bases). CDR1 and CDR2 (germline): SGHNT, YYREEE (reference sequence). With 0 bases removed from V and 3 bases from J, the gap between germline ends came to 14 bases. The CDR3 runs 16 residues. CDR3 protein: CASSLVTVQGTDTQYF. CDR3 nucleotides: TGTGCCAGCAGCTTGGTTACCGTACAGGGAACAGATACGCAGTATTTT.

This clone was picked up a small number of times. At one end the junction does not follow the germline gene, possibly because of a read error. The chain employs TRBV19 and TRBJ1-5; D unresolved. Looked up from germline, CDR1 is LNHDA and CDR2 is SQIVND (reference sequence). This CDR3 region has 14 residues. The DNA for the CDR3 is TGTGCCAGTATTCTACGAGAGGGCAATCAGCCCCATCATTTT. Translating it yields CASILREGNQPHHF.

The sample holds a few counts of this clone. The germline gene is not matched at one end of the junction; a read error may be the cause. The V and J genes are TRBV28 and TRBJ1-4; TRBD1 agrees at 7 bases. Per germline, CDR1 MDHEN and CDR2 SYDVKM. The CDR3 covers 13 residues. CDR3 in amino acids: CACRGDSGGKLFF. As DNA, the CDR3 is TGTGCCTGCAGGGGGGACAGTGGCGGAAAACTATTTTTT.

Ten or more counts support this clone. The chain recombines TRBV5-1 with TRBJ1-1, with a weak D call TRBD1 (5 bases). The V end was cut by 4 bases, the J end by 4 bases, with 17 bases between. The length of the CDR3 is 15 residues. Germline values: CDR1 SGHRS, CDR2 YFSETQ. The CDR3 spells CASSRGHNWGTEAFF. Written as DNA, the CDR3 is TGCGCCAGCAGCCGAGGACACAATTGGGGCACTGAAGCTTTCTTT.

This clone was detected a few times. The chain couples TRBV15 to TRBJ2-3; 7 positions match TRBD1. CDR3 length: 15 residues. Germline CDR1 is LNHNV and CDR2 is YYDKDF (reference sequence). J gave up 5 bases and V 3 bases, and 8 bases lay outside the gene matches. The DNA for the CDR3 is TGTGCCACCAGCAGGGGACAGTCAAGAATAGATACGCAGTATTTT. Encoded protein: CATSRGQSRIDTQYF.

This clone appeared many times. Here the CDR3 reads CAWSPGQDSPLHF. The CDR3 nucleotides are TGTGCCTGGAGCCCCGGACAGGATTCACCCCTCCACTTT. The chain couples TRBV30 to TRBJ1-6; 7 bases map to TRBD1. Looked up from germline, CDR1 is GTSNPN and CDR2 is SVGIG (reference sequence). The CDR3 is made up of 13 amino acids. Trimming removed 3 bases from V and 8 bases from J; junction bases left unmatched: 4.

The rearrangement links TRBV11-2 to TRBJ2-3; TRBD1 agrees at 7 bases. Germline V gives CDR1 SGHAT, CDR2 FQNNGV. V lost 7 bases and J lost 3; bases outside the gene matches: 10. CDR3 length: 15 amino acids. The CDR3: CASTEVGQLTDTQYF. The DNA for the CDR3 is TGTGCCAGCACAGAGGTGGGACAGTTAACAGATACGCAGTATTTT.

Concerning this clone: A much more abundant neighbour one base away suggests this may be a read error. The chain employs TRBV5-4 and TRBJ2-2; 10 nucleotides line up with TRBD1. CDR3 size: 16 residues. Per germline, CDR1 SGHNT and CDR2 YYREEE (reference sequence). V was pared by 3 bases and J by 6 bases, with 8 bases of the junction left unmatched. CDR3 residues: CASSSLGQGFAGELFF. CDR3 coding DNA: TGTGCCAGCAGCTCCCTGGGACAGGGGTTCGCCGGGGAGCTGTTTTTT.

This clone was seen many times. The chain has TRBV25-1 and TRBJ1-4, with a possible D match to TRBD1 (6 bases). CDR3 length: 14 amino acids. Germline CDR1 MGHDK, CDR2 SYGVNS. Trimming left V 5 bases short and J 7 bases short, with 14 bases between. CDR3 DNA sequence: TGTGCCAGCAGTACTACAGGGTTTGGTGAAAAACTGTTTTTT. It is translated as CASSTTGFGEKLFF.

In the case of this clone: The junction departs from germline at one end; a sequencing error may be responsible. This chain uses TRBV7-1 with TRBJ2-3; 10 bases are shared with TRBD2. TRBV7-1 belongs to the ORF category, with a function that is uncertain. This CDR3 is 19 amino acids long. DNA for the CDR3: TGTGCCAGCATCTCCCCTGACTTAGCGGGGGGACTTAGCACAGATACTCAGTATTTT. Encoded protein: CASISPDLAGGLSTDTQYF.

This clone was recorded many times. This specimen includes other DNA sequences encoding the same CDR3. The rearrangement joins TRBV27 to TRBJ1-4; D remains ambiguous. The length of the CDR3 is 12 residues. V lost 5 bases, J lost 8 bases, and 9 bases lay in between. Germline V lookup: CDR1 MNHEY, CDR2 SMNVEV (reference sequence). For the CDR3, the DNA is TGTGCCAGCAGTCCAAGAGGGGAAAAACTGTTTTTT. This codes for CASSPRGEKLFF.

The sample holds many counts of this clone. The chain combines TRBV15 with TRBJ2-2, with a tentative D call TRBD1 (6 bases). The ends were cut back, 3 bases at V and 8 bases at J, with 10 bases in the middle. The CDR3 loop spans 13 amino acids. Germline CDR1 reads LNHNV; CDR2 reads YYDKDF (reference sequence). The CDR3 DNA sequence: TGTGCCACCAGCAGGGTAGGGACAGGGGAGCTGTTTTTT. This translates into CATSRVGTGELFF.

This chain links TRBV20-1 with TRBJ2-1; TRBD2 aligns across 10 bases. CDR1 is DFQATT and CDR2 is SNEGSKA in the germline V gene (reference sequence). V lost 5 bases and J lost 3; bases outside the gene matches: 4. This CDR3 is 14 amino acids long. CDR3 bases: TGCAGTGCTCATAGCGGGAGGAGCTACAATGAGCAGTTCTTC. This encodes CSAHSGRSYNEQFF.